This is a list of T cell receptor beta chains from one sample in a study of tumor T cells in aggressive B-cell lymphoma. TCRdb keeps only in-frame clones here, not all; method: immunoSEQ multiplex PCR. The table records about 4,000 clones, over 75% of them present only once. The sample was tumor tissue. The receptors shown here come from an adult with diffuse large B cell lymphoma. Both conserved end residues are part of each CDR3. The D gene is left open where the match is weak. The listing skips clone size in some rows; elsewhere it reads once, few, many or a size class.

V,D,size,J,CDR3,DNA
TRBV27,-,few,TRBJ2-3,CASSFGPDTQYF,TGTGCCAGCAGTTTTGGGCCCGATACGCAGTATTTT
TRBV20-1,-,few,TRBJ2-1,CSASPGVEQFF,TGCAGTGCATCCCCCGGGGTTGAGCAGTTCTTC
TRBV2,-,-,TRBJ2-7,CASSDWLGRDEQYF,TGTGCCAGCAGTGATTGGCTCGGTCGGGACGAGCAGTACTTC
TRBV29-1,-,-,TRBJ1-4,CSVDSGHEKLFF,TGCAGCGTTGATTCAGGGCATGAAAAACTGTTTTTT
TRBV20-1,-,-,TRBJ2-5,CSAGYQETQYF,TGCAGTGCCGGTTACCAAGAGACCCAGTACTTC
TRBV2,TRBD1,-,TRBJ1-5,CASSDRDRDQPQHF,TGTGCCAGCAGTGACCGGGACAGGGATCAGCCCCAGCATTTT
TRBV7-2,-,-,TRBJ2-3,CASSQGVSQITDTQYF,TGTGCCAGCAGCCAAGGGGTCTCCCAGATCACAGATACGCAGTATTTT
TRBV13,TRBD1,-,TRBJ1-4,CASSFGQGAGEKLFF,TGTGCCAGCAGCTTCGGACAGGGGGCTGGTGAAAAACTGTTTTTT
TRBV9,TRBD2,once,TRBJ2-7,CASSLAGGRYEQYF,TGTGCCAGCAGCCTAGCGGGAGGTAGATACGAGCAGTACTTC
TRBV19,-,-,TRBJ1-1,CASSIGNTEAFF,TGTGCCAGTAGTATCGGGAACACTGAAGCTTTTTTT
TRBV28,TRBD1,-,TRBJ1-5,CASSSLTGGGQPQHF,TGTGCCAGCAGTTCCCTGACAGGGGGCGGGCAGCCCCAGCATTTT
TRBV5-5,TRBD2,-,TRBJ2-7,CASSLLLAGAQYEQYF,TGTGCCAGCAGCTTACTACTAGCGGGGGCCCAATACGAGCAGTACTTC
TRBV2,TRBD1,-,TRBJ1-2,CASSGQGGYTF,TGTGCCAGCAGTGGACAGGGTGGCTACACCTTC
TRBV7-3,TRBD2,-,TRBJ2-4,CASTRGEPRIQYF,TGTGCCAGCACCCGGGGGGAGCCCCGCATTCAGTACTTC
TRBV5-1,-,-,TRBJ2-3,CASSFGQTTDTQYF,TGCGCCAGCAGCTTCGGACAGACCACAGATACGCAGTATTTT
TRBV19,-,-,TRBJ1-2,CASTPGVGYGYTF,TGTGCCAGTACCCCAGGGGTGGGCTATGGCTACACCTTC
TRBV4-2,-,-,TRBJ1-6,CASSQDLGQGSYNSPLHF,TGTGCCAGCAGCCAAGATCTCGGGCAGGGGAGCTATAATTCACCCCTCCACTTT
TRBV6-6,-,-,TRBJ2-5,CASSYPTGVQETQYF,TGTGCCAGCAGTTACCCAACAGGAGTCCAAGAGACCCAGTACTTC
TRBV2,-,few,TRBJ2-7,CASSDQGMSYEQYF,TGTGCCAGCAGTGACCAGGGGATGTCCTACGAGCAGTACTTC
TRBV7-9,-,-,TRBJ1-3,CASSLDRGPGNTIYF,TGTGCCAGCAGCTTAGACAGAGGGCCCGGAAACACCATATATTTT
TRBV10-3,-,once,TRBJ2-3,CAISIQPDTQYF,TGTGCCATCAGTATACAACCAGATACGCAGTATTTT
TRBV6-1,-,-,TRBJ2-7,CASSDWDIYYEQYF,TGTGCCAGCAGTGACTGGGACATCTACTACGAGCAGTACTTC
TRBV28,-,-,TRBJ2-3,CASSLPSTDTQYF,TGTGCCAGCAGTTTACCTAGCACAGATACGCAGTATTTT
TRBV21-1,-,-,TRBJ2-7,CARGQTYEQYF,TGTGCCAGGGGACAGACCTACGAGCAGTACTTC
TRBV2,TRBD2,-,TRBJ2-2,CASSEILAGAAIPGELFF,TGTGCCAGCAGTGAAATACTAGCGGGAGCGGCTATACCCGGGGAGCTGTTTTTT
TRBV6-5,TRBD1,-,TRBJ1-4,CASSPGTGWAEKLFF,TGTGCCAGCAGTCCCGGGACAGGGTGGGCTGAAAAACTGTTTTTT
TRBV5-1,-,-,TRBJ2-3,CASRLGSGTQYF,TGCGCCAGCAGGCTGGGTAGCGGTACGCAGTATTTT
TRBV7-8,-,-,TRBJ2-2,CASSLARQINTGELFF,TGTGCCAGCAGCTTAGCGAGGCAAATAAACACCGGGGAGCTGTTTTTT
TRBV11-2,-,few,TRBJ2-3,CASSLGTMGNTQYF,TGTGCCAGCAGCTTAGGGACTATGGGAAATACGCAGTATTTT
TRBV28,TRBD1,-,TRBJ1-2,CASLPLGQTYGYTF,TGTGCCAGCCTGCCTCTGGGACAGACCTATGGCTACACCTTC
TRBV7-2,TRBD2,-,TRBJ2-3,CASNLAGPTDTQYF,TGTGCCAGCAACCTAGCGGGGCCCACAGATACGCAGTATTTT
TRBV2,-,-,TRBJ1-1,CASSGVSPMNTEAFF,TGTGCCAGCTCGGGAGTATCCCCCATGAACACTGAAGCTTTCTTT
TRBV6-4,TRBD1,once,TRBJ1-5,CASSDSGDSCNQPQHF,TGTGCCAGCAGTGACTCTGGGGACAGCTGCAATCAGCCCCAGCATTTT
TRBV11-2,TRBD2,-,TRBJ2-7,CASSFLAGGGYEQYF,TGTGCCAGCAGCTTTTTGGCGGGAGGGGGGTACGAGCAGTACTTC
TRBV28,-,-,TRBJ2-3,CASSFVGERTDTQYF,TGTGCCAGCAGTTTTGTAGGGGAACGCACAGATACGCAGTATTTT
TRBV30,TRBD1,few,TRBJ1-6,CAWSETGPFSPLHF,TGTGCCTGGAGTGAGACAGGGCCGTTTTCACCCCTCCACTTT
TRBV2,-,few,TRBJ2-7,CASLKITGPLDYEQYF,TGTGCCAGCTTAAAAATTACAGGACCCCTAGACTACGAGCAGTACTTC
TRBV27,TRBD1,few,TRBJ2-1,CASRKYGGQVSAYNEQFF,TGTGCCAGCAGAAAATACGGCGGACAGGTTAGCGCCTACAATGAGCAGTTCTTC
TRBV28,-,-,TRBJ1-1,CASSLGAGANTEAFF,TGTGCCAGCAGTTTGGGGGCAGGAGCTAACACTGAAGCTTTCTTT
TRBV6-5,-,-,TRBJ2-2,CASKRLEDTGELFF,TGTGCCAGCAAGAGATTAGAGGACACCGGGGAGCTGTTTTTT
TRBV10-2,TRBD1,-,TRBJ1-1,CASSTGGAGVAFF,TGCGCCAGCAGTACAGGGGGCGCAGGGGTGGCTTTCTTT
TRBV29-1,-,-,TRBJ2-4,CSVSAGWKNIQYF,TGCAGCGTTAGTGCGGGCTGGAAAAACATTCAGTACTTC
TRBV10-3,-,once,TRBJ2-4,CATRLEPKNIQYF,TGTGCCACCAGGCTAGAACCCAAAAACATTCAGTACTTC
TRBV11-3,-,-,TRBJ1-2,CASSLRGTGNYGYTF,TGTGCCAGCAGCTTAAGAGGGACTGGCAACTATGGCTACACCTTC
TRBV4-1,-,-,TRBJ1-6,CASSQVLDSSYNSPLHF,TGCGCCAGCAGCCAAGTCCTAGACAGCTCCTATAATTCACCCCTCCACTTT
TRBV2,-,-,TRBJ1-1,CASSGPGPTTFF,TGTGCCAGCAGTGGGCCAGGGCCCACGACTTTCTTT
TRBV7-2,-,few,TRBJ1-5,CASSLAAGRSNQPQHF,TGTGCCAGCAGCTTAGCCGCTGGGAGAAGCAATCAGCCCCAGCATTTT
TRBV9,TRBD1,-,TRBJ2-7,CASSAGGQGNEQYF,TGTGCCAGCAGCGCAGGGGGCCAGGGTAACGAGCAGTACTTC
TRBV7-8,TRBD1,once,TRBJ1-5,CASSSEGAVSNQPQHF,TGTGCCAGCAGCTCGGAGGGGGCAGTCAGCAATCAGCCCCAGCATTTT
TRBV7-8,-,once,TRBJ2-2,CASSLSTRSGELFF,TGTGCCAGCAGCCTATCGACTAGATCCGGGGAGCTGTTTTTT
TRBV29-1,-,-,TRBJ1-1,CSASGRSLDTEAFF,TGCAGCGCTAGTGGCCGGTCGTTGGACACTGAAGCTTTCTTT